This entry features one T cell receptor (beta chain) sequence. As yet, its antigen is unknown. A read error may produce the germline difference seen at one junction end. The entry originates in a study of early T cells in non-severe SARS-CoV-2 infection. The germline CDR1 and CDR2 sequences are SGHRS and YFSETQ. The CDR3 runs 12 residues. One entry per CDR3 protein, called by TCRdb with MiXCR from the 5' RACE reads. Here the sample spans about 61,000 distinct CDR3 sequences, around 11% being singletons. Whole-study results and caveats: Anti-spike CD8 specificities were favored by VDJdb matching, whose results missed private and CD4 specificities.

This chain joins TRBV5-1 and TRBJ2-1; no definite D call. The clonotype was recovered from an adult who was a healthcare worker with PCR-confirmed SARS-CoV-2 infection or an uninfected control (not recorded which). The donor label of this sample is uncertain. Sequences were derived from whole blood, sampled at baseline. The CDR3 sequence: CASSLAGNVQFF. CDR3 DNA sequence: TGCGCCAGCAGCTTGGCCGGTAATGTGCAGTTCTTC.